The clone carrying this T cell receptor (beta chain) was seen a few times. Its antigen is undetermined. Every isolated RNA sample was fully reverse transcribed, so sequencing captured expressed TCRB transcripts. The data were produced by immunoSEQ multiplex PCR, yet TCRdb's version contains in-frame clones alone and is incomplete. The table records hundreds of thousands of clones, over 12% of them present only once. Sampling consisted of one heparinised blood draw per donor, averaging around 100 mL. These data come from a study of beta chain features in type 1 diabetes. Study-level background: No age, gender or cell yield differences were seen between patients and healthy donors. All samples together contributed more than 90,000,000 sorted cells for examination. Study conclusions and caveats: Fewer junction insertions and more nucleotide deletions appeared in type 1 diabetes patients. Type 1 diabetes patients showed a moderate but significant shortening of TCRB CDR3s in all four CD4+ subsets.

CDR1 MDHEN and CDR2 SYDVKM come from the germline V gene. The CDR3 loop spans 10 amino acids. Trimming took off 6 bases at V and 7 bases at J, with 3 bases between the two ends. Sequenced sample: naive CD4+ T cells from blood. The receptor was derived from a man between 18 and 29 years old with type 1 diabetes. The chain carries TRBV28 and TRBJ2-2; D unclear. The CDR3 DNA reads TGTGCCAGCAGCCACGGGGAGCTGTTTTTT. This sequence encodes CASSHGELFF. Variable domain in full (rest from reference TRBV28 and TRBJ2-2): DVKVTQSSRYLVKRTGEKVFLECVQDMDHENMFWYRQDPGLGLRLIYFSYDVKMKEKGDIPEGYSVSREKKERFSLILESASTNQTSMYLCASSHGELFFGEGSRLTVL.